Each of the 18 T cell receptor beta chains below was sequenced from the same sample in a study of T-cell memory formation after mild COVID-19. TCRdb reprocessed the 5' RACE reads via MiXCR and lists one record per CDR3 protein. This table holds about 140,000 distinct CDR3 sequences, 13% to 15% found once. The sample comprised PBMCs or a T cell subset sorted from them (not recorded which). Source of these receptors: an adult woman who had mild COVID-19 (a few samples of this study predate the infection). Cell type and time point are not known.

This chain links TRBV30 with TRBJ1-1; tentatively, D is TRBD1 (5 bases). There are 10 residues in the CDR3. Trimming took off 6 bases at V and 4 bases at J, with 6 bases between the two ends. In germline, CDR1 is GTSNPN, CDR2 SVGIG (reference sequence). The CDR3 nucleotides read TGTGCCTGTACAGGCACTGAAGCTTTCTTT. It yields the protein CACTGTEAFF.

V usage is TRBV7-2 and J usage is TRBJ2-5; D might be TRBD1 or TRBD2, each matching 6 bases. This CDR3 has 16 residues. Germline values: CDR1 SGHTA, CDR2 FQGNSA. The V end lost 5 bases, the J end lost 4 bases, and 20 bases lay between the germline ends. Here the CDR3 DNA reads TGTGCCAGCAGCCCCCCTGACGGGGGCAGAGGAGAGACCCAGTACTTC. Translation gives CASSPPDGGRGETQYF.

The gene calls are TRBV11-2 and TRBJ2-1; 14 nucleotides align to TRBD2. V dropped 3 bases and J dropped 9; count of bases not matched to a gene: 4. The germline gives CDR1 SGHAT, CDR2 FQNNGV. There are 15 residues in the CDR3. The chain's CDR3 is CASSLGLAGAVEQFF. DNA of the CDR3: TGTGCCAGCAGCTTGGGACTAGCGGGAGCAGTTGAGCAGTTCTTC.

The sample holds a few counts of this clonotype. This chain links TRBV5-6 with TRBJ1-1, with a weak D call TRBD1 (5 bases). V dropped 0 bases and J dropped 4 bases, with 13 bases sitting between them. The CDR3 loop spans 15 amino acids. The V gene's germline CDR1 is SGHDT and CDR2 YYEEEE. CDR3 loop: CASSLVGGVGTEAFF. In nucleotides, the CDR3 is TGTGCCAGCAGCTTGGTTGGAGGGGTAGGCACTGAAGCTTTCTTT. The variable domain in full, with the rest retrieved from reference TRBV5-6 and TRBJ1-1, is DAGVTQSPTHLIKTRGQQVTLRCSPKSGHDTVSWYQQALGQGPQFIFQYYEEEERQRGNFPDRFSGHQFPNYSSELNVNALLLGDSALYLCASSLVGGVGTEAFFGQGTRLTVV.

The chain joins TRBV9 to TRBJ1-3; the D is unclear. Trimming left V 3 bases short and J 0 bases short, with 10 bases between. Germline-derived CDR1 and CDR2 are SGDLS and YYNGEE. There are 15 residues in the CDR3. CDR3 nucleotide sequence: TGTGCCAGCAGCGCGGACGGGCACTCTGGAAACACCATATATTTT. It specifies CASSADGHSGNTIYF.

The chain combines TRBV10-3 with TRBJ2-1; TRBD1 matches at 9 bases. This CDR3 has 14 amino acids. The trim removed 6 bases at V and 4 bases at J, leaving 4 bases unmatched. CDR1 and CDR2 (germline): ENHRY, SYGVKD. CDR3 region: CAISSGTGYNEQFF. The CDR3 nucleotides are TGTGCCATCAGCTCCGGGACAGGGTACAATGAGCAGTTCTTC.

In this sample, this clonotype turned up many times. The chain combines TRBV4-3 with TRBJ1-1; D gene uncertain. V was trimmed by 2 bases and J by 1 base, leaving 8 bases between them. The V gene's germline CDR1 is LGHNA and CDR2 YSLEER. The CDR3 consists of 14 residues. The CDR3 coding sequence is TGCGCCAGCAGCCAATCCACTGAGAACACTGAAGCTTTCTTT. Translating it yields CASSQSTENTEAFF.

This sequence joins TRBV14 and TRBJ2-1; D is uncertain. Trimming left V 0 bases short and J 9 bases short, with 9 bases between. CDR3 length equals 13 residues. Germline values: CDR1 SGHDN, CDR2 FVKESK. As DNA, the CDR3 is TGTGCCAGCAGCCAAGATTTGGGAAGTGAGCAGTTCTTC. It is translated as CASSQDLGSEQFF.

The V call is TRBV12-3 or TRBV12-4, the J call TRBJ1-2; TRBD1 might be the D (6 bases). The CDR3 loop spans 16 amino acids. The germline V and J ends were trimmed by 6 bases and 2 bases, with 19 bases remaining between them. CDR3 nucleotide sequence: TGTGCCAGCAGATCCTTCGGACAGTACGGCAACTATGGCTACACCTTC. Translated, it gives CASRSFGQYGNYGYTF.

The CDR3 coding sequence is TGCAGTGCTAGAGATAGAGACGGGGACCTTCCCTACGAGCAGTACTTC. This encodes CSARDRDGDLPYEQYF. The chain links TRBV20-1 to TRBJ2-7; the D call may be TRBD1 or TRBD2 (5 bases each). V lost 0 bases and J lost 2, with 17 bases in between. The CDR3 contains 16 residues. Germline CDR1 and CDR2: DFQATT and SNEGSKA (reference sequence).

This clonotype has a handful of counts. The chain is built from TRBV28 and TRBJ2-2; the match to TRBD1 covers 7 bases. The J segment lost 7 bases and the V segment lost 6 bases, leaving 8 bases of the junction unmatched. CDR3 length equals 14 residues. Germline values: CDR1 MDHEN, CDR2 SYDVKM. The CDR3 coding sequence is TGTGCCAGCAGCCTAACAGGGGTGGGCGGGGAGCTGTTTTTT. Translated, it gives CASSLTGVGGELFF.

This clonotype was picked up many times. This sequence joins TRBV24-1 and TRBJ2-1; D may be TRBD2 (5 bases). Germline V CDR1 and CDR2: KGHDR, SFDVKD. V gave up 9 bases and J gave up 2 bases, with 13 bases separating them. The CDR3 is 14 residues long. CDR3 region: CATGPGSTYNEQFF. DNA of the CDR3: TGTGCCACCGGGCCGGGGTCTACCTACAATGAGCAGTTCTTC.

The sample holds a few counts of this clonotype. V gene TRBV5-1 combines with J gene TRBJ2-7; 7 bases line up with TRBD1. Germline V gene data show CDR1 as SGHRS and CDR2 as YFSETQ. The CDR3 consists of 13 residues. V shed 5 bases, J shed 3 bases, and the junction held 5 bases outside the gene matches. This CDR3 reads CASRGDSNYEQYF. The CDR3 nucleotides read TGCGCCAGCAGGGGGGACAGTAACTACGAGCAGTACTTC.

This clonotype has ten or more counts. This chain connects TRBV20-1 to TRBJ2-1, with D possibly TRBD2 on 6 matching bases. Trimming removed 5 bases at V and 5 bases at J, with 10 bases between. Germline assignment: CDR1 DFQATT and CDR2 SNEGSKA (reference sequence). CDR3 length equals 12 residues. For the CDR3, the DNA is TGCAGTGCTCGGAGGAGGGACAATGAGCAGTTCTTC. This gives the protein CSARRRDNEQFF.

This clonotype was counted between two and nine times. The chain recombines TRBV24-1 with TRBJ1-2; D ambiguous. There are 11 residues in the CDR3. V was shortened by 4 bases and J by 6 bases, with 5 bases between the two germline ends. Germline assignment: CDR1 KGHDR and CDR2 SFDVKD. DNA of the CDR3: TGTGCCACCAGTGACGTTAATGGCTACACCTTC. This sequence encodes CATSDVNGYTF.

There are a few counts of this clonotype. The rearrangement links TRBV12-3 or TRBV12-4 to TRBJ1-1; the D is unclear. The CDR3 contains 14 residues. Trimming removed 6 bases from V and 1 base from J, with 12 bases in between. For the CDR3, the DNA is TGTGCCAGCAGCTCCACCCGGACGAACACTGAAGCTTTCTTT. This translates into CASSSTRTNTEAFF.

This clonotype was detected many times. The chain employs TRBV7-9 and TRBJ2-1, with 9 bases that match TRBD1. Trimming cost V 1 base and J 4 bases; bases outside gene matches: 2. CDR3 length equals 15 residues. Germline CDR1 reads SEHNR; CDR2 reads FQNEAQ (reference sequence). This chain's CDR3 is CASSLGTGEYNEQFF. CDR3 nucleotides: TGTGCCAGCAGCTTAGGGACAGGGGAGTACAATGAGCAGTTCTTC.

CDR3 nucleotide sequence: TGCAGTGCTAGCGGGTCTGACTCCTACGAGCAGTACTTC. It translates to CSASGSDSYEQYF. The rearrangement links TRBV20-1 to TRBJ2-7, with D hard to call. The CDR3 length is 13 residues. Germline CDR1 and CDR2: DFQATT and SNEGSKA (reference sequence). Trimming cost V 3 bases and J 0 bases, with 9 bases left between them.